Listed here is a single T cell receptor beta chain. Its cognate antigen is unknown. The CDR3 loop spans 13 amino acids. V was trimmed by 6 bases and J by 3 bases, leaving 10 bases between them. In germline, CDR1 is SGHRS, CDR2 YFSETQ. The PCR contained 60 Vbeta and 13 Jbeta primers. Method: immunoSEQ multiplex PCR; TCRdb's copy keeps in-frame clones and lacks some. The sample has around 190,000 clones; around 84% are singletons. The source of the sample is a study of cytomegalovirus exposure and HLA in healthy donors. General study points: A later analysis linked a missense variant in DCLRE1C to the trimming of TCR beta V and J genes.

This sequence joins TRBV5-1 and TRBJ2-1; a possible D gene is TRBD1 (6 bases). This TCR was sampled from a girl aged 2 to 9 in good health and CMV-seropositive. The sample taken for sequencing was PBMCs. The CDR3 sequence: CASKLDSYNEQFF. The CDR3 bases are TGCGCCAGCAAACTGGACAGCTACAATGAGCAGTTCTTC. Variable domain in full (rest from reference TRBV5-1 and TRBJ2-1): KAGVTQTPRYLIKTRGQQVTLSCSPISGHRSVSWYQQTPGQGLQFLFEYFSETQRNKGNFPGRFSGRQFSNSRSEMNVSTLELGDSALYLCASKLDSYNEQFFGPGTRLTVL.